Shown below are 20 T cell receptor beta chains from a single sample sequenced in a study of early T cells in non-severe SARS-CoV-2 infection. TCRdb reprocessed the 5' RACE reads with MiXCR, giving one entry per CDR3 protein. The sample shows roughly 93,000 distinct CDR3 sequences, approximately 11% of them seen only once. The material sequenced was whole blood. These receptor sequences come from an adult who was a healthcare worker with PCR-confirmed SARS-CoV-2 infection or an uninfected control (not recorded which).

The chain has TRBV20-1 and TRBJ2-3; the D gene is possibly TRBD2 (5 bases). The V end lost 4 bases, the J end lost 0 bases, and 14 bases lay between the germline ends. The CDR3 has 15 residues. Germline-derived CDR1 and CDR2 are DFQATT and SNEGSKA (reference sequence). In DNA form, the CDR3 reads TGCAGTGCTAATAGAGCGGAATCTAGCACAGATACGCAGTATTTT. It encodes CSANRAESSTDTQYF.

This clonotype turned up a few times. The CDR3 sequence is CASSYSSGRDEQFF. The DNA for the CDR3 is TGTGCCAGCAGTTACTCTAGCGGGAGAGATGAGCAGTTCTTC. The rearrangement links TRBV6-2 or TRBV6-3 to TRBJ2-1; 9 nucleotides match TRBD2. V trimming: 0 bases; J trimming: 8 bases; junction bases outside the gene matches: 2. Per germline, CDR1 MNHEY and CDR2 SVGEGT. The CDR3 contains 14 residues.

This clonotype was seen at least ten times. This rearrangement joins TRBV5-1 to TRBJ1-1; 7 positions agree with TRBD1. V shed 4 bases, J shed 0 bases, and the junction held 12 bases outside the gene matches. The V gene's germline CDR1 is SGHRS and CDR2 YFSETQ. The CDR3 contains 17 residues. Written as DNA, the CDR3 is TGCGCCAGCAGCCCCGGGTGGGGACAGCTCATGAACACTGAAGCTTTCTTT. It encodes CASSPGWGQLMNTEAFF.

Only one count was recorded for this clonotype. V is TRBV29-1 and J is TRBJ2-3; D is possibly TRBD1 or TRBD2 (5 bases each). V dropped 3 bases and J dropped 5 bases, with 12 bases sitting between them. Germline V gene data show CDR1 as SQVTM and CDR2 as ANQGSEA. CDR3 length equals 13 residues. As DNA, the CDR3 is TGCAGCGTTGACGGGGCCGCGGGAGATACGCAGTATTTT. Its translation is CSVDGAAGDTQYF.

The table lists this clonotype with many counts. This chain links TRBV30 with TRBJ1-2; D not resolved. CDR1 and CDR2 from the germline V gene are GTSNPN and SVGIG (reference sequence). The CDR3 totals 11 residues. V lost 1 base and J 4 bases, leaving 4 bases between the germline ends. The chain's CDR3 is CAWSEFYGYTF. The CDR3 DNA is TGTGCCTGGAGTGAATTCTATGGCTACACCTTC.

The V gene is TRBV5-6, the J gene TRBJ1-2; 9 bases agree with TRBD1. The germline CDR1 and CDR2 sequences are SGHDT and YYEEEE. V gave up 1 base and J gave up 4 bases; unmatched junction bases: 5. This CDR3 comprises 15 residues. The CDR3 sequence: CASSLLGQGFYGYTF. The DNA of the CDR3 is TGTGCCAGCAGCTTGCTAGGACAGGGGTTCTATGGCTACACCTTC.

The chain carries TRBV7-9 and TRBJ1-2, with TRBD1 identical over 7 bases. With V trimmed by 1 base and J by 7 bases, 9 bases remained unmatched. Germline V lookup: CDR1 SEHNR, CDR2 FQNEAQ (reference sequence). The length of the CDR3 is 15 residues. The CDR3 sequence: CASSLVGTDTSGYTF. In DNA, the CDR3 is TGTGCCAGCAGCTTAGTCGGGACAGACACGTCTGGCTACACCTTC.

This clonotype has a count of ten or more. The rearrangement links TRBV5-6 to TRBJ2-1, with 12 nucleotides matching TRBD1. Germline assignment: CDR1 SGHDT and CDR2 YYEEEE. The J segment lost 0 bases and the V segment lost 1 base, leaving 11 bases of the junction unmatched. The CDR3 length is 20 residues. As DNA, the CDR3 is TGTGCCAGCAGCTTGTGGGGACAGGGGGCTAGCGAACACTCCTACAATGAGCAGTTCTTC. Translating gives CASSLWGQGASEHSYNEQFF. The entire variable domain, with the rest obtained from reference TRBV5-6 and TRBJ2-1, is as follows: DAGVTQSPTHLIKTRGQQVTLRCSPKSGHDTVSWYQQALGQGPQFIFQYYEEEERQRGNFPDRFSGHQFPNYSSELNVNALLLGDSALYLCASSLWGQGASEHSYNEQFFGPGTRLTVL.

The J gene is TRBJ1-1, the V gene TRBV4-1; D is ambiguous. CDR1 MGHRA and CDR2 YSYEKL come from the germline V gene. The CDR3 runs 15 residues. Trimming pared 0 bases from V and 1 base from J, leaving 9 bases between. The CDR3 loop reads CASSQENTGNTEAFF. The CDR3 DNA is TGCGCCAGCAGCCAAGAGAATACGGGGAACACTGAAGCTTTCTTT.

This clonotype has more than one count but fewer than ten. This rearrangement joins TRBV5-1 to TRBJ1-1; the D is unclear. V was clipped by 0 bases and J by 1 base, with 7 bases between them. Germline CDR1 and CDR2: SGHRS and YFSETQ. This CDR3 comprises 14 residues. As DNA, the CDR3 is TGCGCCAGCAGCTTGGGAAGCGAGAACACTGAAGCTTTCTTT. As protein: CASSLGSENTEAFF.

Many counts were recorded for this clonotype. The chain is built from TRBV6-1 and TRBJ1-1; possibly TRBD1 for D (5 bases). The CDR3 loop spans 11 amino acids. V lost 5 bases and J 7 bases, leaving 8 bases between the germline ends. CDR1 is MNHNS, CDR2 SASEGT, per germline. The chain's CDR3 is CASSNRNEAFF. The CDR3, as DNA: TGTGCCAGCAGTAACAGGAATGAAGCTTTCTTT.

Written as DNA, the CDR3 is TGTGCCAGTACCTCCCAAGGGCAAGGTGCCATAGCCAAAAACATTCAGTACTTC. It codes for CASTSQGQGAIAKNIQYF. V is TRBV19 and J is TRBJ2-4; D is unclear. V dropped 7 bases and J dropped 0 bases, with 22 bases sitting between them. The germline gives CDR1 LNHDA, CDR2 SQIVND (reference sequence). The CDR3 extends over 18 amino acids.

A few counts support this clonotype. The CDR3 region is CASSQGLAGGLHEQFF. CDR3 in DNA: TGTGCCAGCAGCCAAGGTCTAGCGGGAGGGCTTCATGAGCAGTTCTTC. This chain uses TRBV4-2 with TRBJ2-1; 12 bases are shared with TRBD2. From germline, CDR1 is LGHNA and CDR2 YNFKEQ. This CDR3 region has 16 residues. Unmatched junction bases numbered 6, after V lost 1 base and J lost 8 bases.

The table lists this clonotype with a few counts. This chain connects TRBV29-1 to TRBJ2-5; D is unresolved. Germline-derived CDR1 and CDR2 are SQVTM and ANQGSEA. The CDR3 consists of 12 residues. V lost 2 bases to trimming and J lost 5 bases, with 9 bases between them. CDR3 nucleotide sequence: TGCAGCGTTGAACGGGCCTCGGAGACCCAGTACTTC. Residues: CSVERASETQYF.

This clonotype was found many times. V usage is TRBV7-9 and J usage is TRBJ2-1; D perhaps matches TRBD2 (5 bases). The V and J ends lost 1 base and 14 bases respectively, with 9 bases between them. Germline V gene sequence: CDR1 SEHNR, CDR2 FQNEAQ (reference sequence). CDR3 length: 11 residues. The CDR3 DNA is TGTGCCAGCAGCTTAGGAGGGTATGAGTTCTTC. It yields the protein CASSLGGYEFF.

V and J are TRBV20-1 and TRBJ2-2, with D perhaps matching TRBD1 (5 bases). The ends were cut back, 3 bases at V and 13 bases at J, with 18 bases in the middle. The CDR3 is 13 amino acids. Germline V gene data show CDR1 as DFQATT and CDR2 as SNEGSKA (reference sequence). CDR3: CSASRQGSPGLFF. Written as DNA, the CDR3 is TGCAGTGCTAGTCGGCAGGGAAGTCCTGGGCTGTTTTTT.

Note on this clonotype: A junction boundary mismatches the germline segment, possibly from a read error. The chain links TRBV12-3 or TRBV12-4 to TRBJ1-2, with 7 bases matching TRBD1. The CDR3 covers 13 residues. DNA for the CDR3: TGTGCCAGCATTTTACAGGGGACGAGCGGCTACACCTTC. It is translated as CASILQGTSGYTF.

This clonotype has just a few counts. The gene calls are TRBV6-5 and TRBJ1-4; possible D gene TRBD1, 5 bases. CDR3 length: 14 residues. Trimming took off 0 bases at V and 8 bases at J, with 10 bases between the two ends. Germline values: CDR1 MNHEY, CDR2 SVGAGI. CDR3 DNA: TGTGCCAGCAGTTACTCTCCGGGGCTGGAAAAACTGTTTTTT. Its protein product is CASSYSPGLEKLFF.

This clonotype appeared a few times. This chain joins TRBV12-3 or TRBV12-4 and TRBJ2-5, with 7 bases lining up with TRBD1. The junction had 9 bases not matched to a gene; V was cut back by 6 bases and J by 2 bases. There are 15 residues in the CDR3. CDR3 amino acids: CASSSGRDRQETQYF. The CDR3 DNA reads as TGTGCCAGCAGCAGCGGCCGGGACAGACAAGAGACCCAGTACTTC.

In this sample, this clonotype turned up many times. V is TRBV18 and J is TRBJ2-2; D unresolved. This CDR3 is 14 amino acids long. Trimming left V 0 bases short and J 6 bases short, with 8 bases between. Germline V CDR1 and CDR2: KGHSH, LQKENI. CDR3 region: CASSPPLRAGELFF. The CDR3 DNA is TGTGCCAGCTCACCACCGCTCCGAGCCGGGGAGCTGTTTTTT.